This TCR beta chain appears in the sequencing data of a study of a mutant IDH1 vaccine in newly diagnosed glioma. About the research overall: Pretreatment consisted of radiotherapy, temozolomide, or both, with most receiving both. The week-35 safety follow-up was V12, and the week-47 study end was V13.

A remark on this clone: What it recognizes is unknown.

Assay used: immunoSEQ multiplex PCR; TCRdb lists only in-frame clones, some missing. The data show tens of thousands of clones, 80% to 90% seen once. Per germline, CDR1 MDHEN and CDR2 SYDVKM. The V and J ends lost 5 bases and 9 bases, in that order; junction bases with no gene match: 9. The CDR3 is 14 amino acids. The time point was: week 35, safety follow-up. The content of each vaccine dose was 300 ug of mutant IDH1 20-mer peptide, and topical imiquimod accompanied it. Tumors from donors were new WHO grade 3 or 4 IDH1-mutant astrocytomas with ATRX loss. This clonotype was obtained from a man aged 35 to 55 with glioma. This material consisted of PBMCs, taken from a glioma patient whose treatment included an IDH1 peptide vaccine. The chain combines TRBV28 with TRBJ2-1, with 8 nucleotides matching TRBD1. The CDR3 nucleotides are TGTGCCAGCAGTACTGAGGGGACAGGTGGTGAGCAGTTCTTC. Translation gives CASSTEGTGGEQFF.